These 21 T cell receptor beta chains originate from one sample sequenced in a study of T cell clones after liver transplantation. Some clones are missing from TCRdb's copy, which holds only in-frame ones; the method was immunoSEQ multiplex PCR. The profile covers roughly 73,000 clones, with 75% to 90% appearing a single time and about 0.6% taken by the ten largest. Sequenced material: CD4+ T cells from blood, taken before liver transplant. All receptors derive from a human donor who received a liver transplant.

The V gene is TRBV7-2, the J gene TRBJ2-1; D uncertain. Germline V gene data show CDR1 as SGHTA and CDR2 as FQGNSA. This CDR3 is 13 amino acids long. V gave up 2 bases and J gave up 14 bases, with 16 bases separating them. CDR3 protein: CASSLPQKKREFF. In nucleotides, the CDR3 is TGTGCCAGCAGCTTACCCCAAAAAAAGCGTGAGTTCTTC.

The J gene is TRBJ2-5, the V gene TRBV5-1, with 8 bases lining up with TRBD2. The CDR3 consists of 14 residues. V lost 5 bases to trimming and J lost 3 bases; unmatched junction nucleotides: 6. CDR1 is SGHRS and CDR2 is YFSETQ in the germline V gene. CDR3 in amino acids: CASSPLAGKETQYF. CDR3 bases: TGCGCCAGCAGTCCCTTAGCGGGAAAAGAGACCCAGTACTTC.

The rearrangement joins TRBV7-8 to TRBJ1-6; maybe TRBD1 (6 bases). CDR1 and CDR2 from the germline V gene are SGHVS and FQNEAQ. This CDR3 is 16 amino acids long. Trimming shortened V by 3 bases and J by 8 bases, and 17 bases separated the two germline ends. In nucleotides, the CDR3 is TGTGCCAGCAGCTTGGCTAGAGGGGGGCGGGATTCACCCCTCCACTTT. It specifies CASSLARGGRDSPLHF. The entire variable domain, with the rest obtained from reference TRBV7-8 and TRBJ1-6, is as follows: GAGVSQSPRYKVAKRGQDVALRCDPISGHVSLFWYQQALGQGPEFLTYFQNEAQLDKSGLPSDRFFAERPEGSVSTLKIQRTQQEDSAVYLCASSLARGGRDSPLHFGNGTRLTVT.

The chain couples TRBV5-1 to TRBJ1-2, with a tentative D call TRBD1 (6 bases). From germline, CDR1 is SGHRS and CDR2 YFSETQ. CDR3 length equals 14 residues. The V end was cut by 4 bases, the J end by 4 bases, with 14 bases between. CDR3 nucleotides: TGCGCCAGCAGCGTGGGGTGGGGGCTCTATGGCTACACCTTC. It translates to CASSVGWGLYGYTF.

This chain links TRBV19 with TRBJ1-2, with 7 bases lining up with TRBD1. Per germline, CDR1 LNHDA and CDR2 SQIVND (reference sequence). The CDR3 totals 14 residues. The junction had 9 bases not matched to a gene; V was cut back by 3 bases and J by 8 bases. CDR3 DNA: TGTGCCAGTAGTATCCTAGGACAGGCGGAAGGCTACACCTTC. The encoded protein is CASSILGQAEGYTF. Supplemented by reference TRBV19 and TRBJ1-2, the full variable domain reads DGGITQSPKYLFRKEGQNVTLSCEQNLNHDAMYWYRQDPGQGLRLIYYSQIVNDFQKGDIAEGYSVSREKKESFPLTVTSAQKNPTAFYLCASSILGQAEGYTFGSGTRLTVV.

The chain joins TRBV6-1 to TRBJ1-1, with 8 bases that match TRBD1. Germline CDR1 reads MNHNS; CDR2 reads SASEGT. The CDR3 contains 14 residues. J gave up 1 base and V 8 bases, and 6 bases lay outside the gene matches. The CDR3 DNA is TGTGCCAGCGGGTCAGGACAGGGGAACACTGAAGCTTTCTTT. It specifies CASGSGQGNTEAFF.

The chain has TRBV20-1 and TRBJ2-2; D ambiguous. Germline V gives CDR1 DFQATT, CDR2 SNEGSKA (reference sequence). V was clipped by 3 bases and J by 7 bases, with 6 bases between them. The length of the CDR3 is 11 residues. The CDR3 here is CSASRSGELFF. The DNA for the CDR3 is TGCAGTGCTAGCCGTAGCGGGGAGCTGTTTTTT.

This clone was recorded many times. Because the CDR3's place on the DNA is in doubt, the DNA is left out and the CDR3 is given as listed by TCRdb. CDR3: CTSSFGQGSNQPQHF. The V call is TRBV1, the J call TRBJ1-5; the table's D gene call, TRBD1, was not cross checked with the DNA. TRBV1 represents a pseudogene. Termini included, the CDR3 measures 15 amino acids.

The CDR3 here is CASSMGARSHKGRANVLTF. In DNA, the CDR3 is TGCGCCAGCAGTATGGGCGCAAGATCGCACAAAGGTCGGGCCAACGTCCTGACTTTC. The gene calls are TRBV10-1 and TRBJ2-6; no reliable D call. V was clipped by 5 bases and J by 5 bases, with 25 bases between them. The CDR3 consists of 19 residues. Looked up from germline, CDR1 is WNHNN and CDR2 is SYGVQD (reference sequence).

This clone was detected only a few times. V is TRBV5-1 and J is TRBJ2-5, with D tentatively TRBD2 (5 bases). The germline V gene encodes CDR1 SGHRS and CDR2 YFSETQ. CDR3 length: 14 residues. The V gene lost 0 bases and the J gene lost 1 base, with 7 bases spanning the gap. CDR3 coding DNA: TGCGCCAGCAGCTTGGGAGGAGGCCAAGAGACCCAGTACTTC. Its translation is CASSLGGGQETQYF.

The chain links TRBV6-5 to TRBJ1-1; D is perhaps TRBD1 (5 bases). The ends were cut back, 5 bases at V and 10 bases at J, with 23 bases in the middle. In germline, CDR1 is MNHEY, CDR2 SVGAGI. CDR3 size: 15 residues. CDR3 nucleotide sequence: TGTGCCAGCAGTACAGGCCGCAGGAATAACGGGGGAGCTTTCTTT. This sequence encodes CASSTGRRNNGGAFF.

The V call is TRBV4-1, the J call TRBJ2-7; weak D call: TRBD2 (6 bases). The V gene's germline CDR1 is MGHRA and CDR2 YSYEKL. V gave up 0 bases and J gave up 3 bases, with 12 bases separating them. CDR3 size: 15 residues. The CDR3 DNA reads TGCGCCAGCAGCCAAGATGGACGGGGGTTCTACGAGCAGTACTTC. Its protein product is CASSQDGRGFYEQYF.

The chain is built from TRBV11-3 and TRBJ2-3; TRBD1 aligns across 9 bases. V shed 5 bases and J 5 bases; nucleotides not matched to a gene: 14. The CDR3 sequence is 17 residues long. Germline CDR1 reads SGHNT; CDR2 reads YENEEA. CDR3 region: CASSLLLQGAGVDTQYF. The CDR3 DNA sequence: TGTGCCAGCAGCCTCCTACTACAGGGGGCAGGGGTAGATACGCAGTATTTT.

The chain employs TRBV7-2 and TRBJ2-5; D remains unclear. From germline, CDR1 is SGHTA and CDR2 FQGNSA. The CDR3 contains 16 residues. The V end was cut by 5 bases, the J end by 2 bases, with 18 bases between. The CDR3 loop is CASSPYPPGQQETQYF. In nucleotides, the CDR3 is TGTGCCAGCAGCCCCTACCCCCCGGGCCAGCAAGAGACCCAGTACTTC.

This chain connects TRBV7-9 to TRBJ2-2; D may correspond to TRBD1 or TRBD2 (5 bases each). Germline assignment: CDR1 SEHNR and CDR2 FQNEAQ (reference sequence). This CDR3 comprises 16 residues. Trimming pared 4 bases from V and 1 base from J, leaving 13 bases between. Here the CDR3 reads CASSSRRDQNTGELFF. The CDR3 DNA is TGTGCCAGCAGCTCACGCAGGGACCAGAACACCGGGGAGCTGTTTTTT. The entire variable domain, with the rest obtained from reference TRBV7-9 and TRBJ2-2, is as follows: DTGVSQNPRHKITKRGQNVTFRCDPISEHNRLYWYRQTLGQGPEFLTYFQNEAQLEKSRLLSDRFSAERPKGSFSTLEIQRTEQGDSAMYLCASSSRRDQNTGELFFGEGSRLTVL.

The chain combines TRBV11-2 with TRBJ2-3; 7 positions agree with TRBD2. Germline V CDR1 and CDR2: SGHAT, FQNNGV. The CDR3 runs to 15 residues. After removal of 4 bases from V and 2 bases from J, the junction contained 6 bases not matched to a gene. The CDR3 spells CASSSGLTLTDTQYF. CDR3 coding DNA: TGTGCCAGCAGCTCGGGACTAACTCTCACAGATACGCAGTATTTT.

The chain is built from TRBV5-1 and TRBJ2-7; 9 bases align to TRBD2. V dropped 4 bases and J dropped 2; count of bases not matched to a gene: 10. This CDR3 region has 16 residues. Germline CDR1 reads SGHRS; CDR2 reads YFSETQ. The CDR3 DNA sequence: TGCGCCAGCAGCCCTCGTCTAGCGGGAATAACCTACGAGCAGTACTTC. Protein product: CASSPRLAGITYEQYF.

V gene TRBV7-2 combines with J gene TRBJ1-2; the D gene is possibly TRBD1 (6 bases). CDR1 and CDR2 from the germline V gene are SGHTA and FQGNSA. Trimming stripped 5 bases from V and 7 bases from J, with 26 bases between. The CDR3 contains 17 residues. CDR3 residues: CASSDPSHRASGRGYTF. CDR3 nucleotide sequence: TGTGCCAGCAGCGACCCTAGCCACAGGGCTTCAGGTCGTGGCTACACCTTC.

J is TRBJ2-3 and V is TRBV29-1; 8 nucleotides agree with TRBD2. The junction had 5 bases not matched to a gene; V was cut back by 3 bases and J by 0 bases. The CDR3 covers 15 residues. Germline loops: CDR1 SQVTM, CDR2 ANQGSEA. CDR3 region: CSVDSLAASTDTQYF. The CDR3 DNA is TGCAGCGTTGATTCACTAGCGGCCAGCACAGATACGCAGTATTTT.

The CDR3 loop is CASSTGGPYEQYF. CDR3 coding DNA: TGTGCCAGCAGCACAGGGGGCCCTTACGAGCAGTACTTC. This chain links TRBV2 with TRBJ2-7, with TRBD1 matching 9 bases. The junction had 4 bases not matched to a gene; V was cut back by 6 bases and J by 4 bases. CDR3 length equals 13 residues. From germline, CDR1 is SNHLY and CDR2 FYNNEI.

The chain is built from TRBV28 and TRBJ1-2; TRBD1 is a possible D gene (6 bases). This CDR3 is 13 amino acids long. V lost 6 bases to trimming and J lost 3 bases, with 11 bases between them. Germline CDR1 MDHEN, CDR2 SYDVKM. The CDR3 bases are TGTGCCAGCAGCTCTACAGGGTACTATGGCTACACCTTC. Amino acids: CASSSTGYYGYTF.